The clone carrying this T cell receptor (beta chain) was found a few times. Per germline, CDR1 SGHDT and CDR2 YYEEEE. The CDR3 totals 14 residues. The V and J ends lost 4 bases and 3 bases, in that order; junction bases with no gene match: 5. This entry belongs to a study of graft-versus-host responses after intestinal transplantation. Graft samples were processed, releasing intraepithelial and lamina propria lymphocytes. Assay used: immunoSEQ multiplex PCR; TCRdb lists only in-frame clones, some missing. The data contain about 7,400 clones, approximately 71% of them seen just once; the ten biggest clones take up approximately 5%.

The source material was ileum tissue, sampled around 50 days after transplant. V and J are TRBV5-6 and TRBJ2-5; 8 nucleotides agree with TRBD1. The clonotype was recovered from a human patient who received an intestinal transplant, so some T cells may come from the graft donor. The CDR3, as DNA: TGTGCCAGCAGCACTGCAGGGGGCGAAGAGACCCAGTACTTC. It codes for CASSTAGGEETQYF.